This TCR beta chain was sequenced during a study of blood T cell repertoires in COVID-19. Profiled with immunoSEQ multiplex PCR; TCRdb holds only in-frame clones, not every one. The sample has approximately 220,000 clones; approximately 88% are singletons. CDR1 LGHDT and CDR2 YNNKEL come from the germline V gene (reference sequence). The CDR3 spans 14 residues. The V and J ends lost 5 bases and 8 bases respectively, with 15 bases between them. The sequencing input was PBMCs or T cells enriched from blood (not recorded which). This receptor was taken from a woman younger than 45 with acute COVID-19. The rearrangement uses TRBV3-1 (or the pseudogene TRBV3-2) and TRBJ1-4, with TRBD1 as a possible D gene (5 bases). CDR3 amino acids: CASSSPDTLEKLFF. The CDR3 bases are TGTGCCAGCAGCTCGCCGGACACTCTAGAAAAACTGTTTTTT.